One and the same sample provided the 8 T cell receptor beta chains below, sequenced in a study of shared clonotypes between healthy human individuals. Clones were sequenced by immunoSEQ multiplex PCR, and TCRdb holds only the in-frame ones, with some missing. This sample has around 2.5 million clones; 93% occur once, and the top ten carry 0.36%. Material for sequencing was naive CD4+ T cells from PBMCs. Regarding subset: CD45RA+ positively selected. These receptors were taken from a man younger than 35 in good health. Some clones in this sample may be carry-over from other donors' samples.

Concerning this clone itself: One end of the junction varies from germline; a read error may be responsible. V and J are TRBV7-2 and TRBJ1-1; D is ambiguous. The CDR3 covers 11 residues. Germline CDR1 reads SGHTA; CDR2 reads FQGNSA. CDR3 in amino acids: CASSLTRTQLF. CDR3 DNA: TGTGCCAGCAGCTTAACCAGGACCCAACTCTTT. Variable domain in full (rest from reference TRBV7-2 and TRBJ1-1): GAGVSQSPSNKVTEKGKDVELRCDPISGHTALYWYRQSLGQGLEFLIYFQGNSAPDKSGLPSDRFSAERTGGSVSTLTIQRTQQEDSAVYLCASSLTRTQLFGQGTRLTVV.

Points on this clone: Other nucleotide sequences from this sample produce the same CDR3. The chain recombines TRBV19 with TRBJ1-2, with D unresolved. The CDR3 extends over 12 amino acids. V lost 5 bases and J lost 0, with 4 bases in between. Germline V gene data show CDR1 as LNHDA and CDR2 as SQIVND (reference sequence). CDR3 DNA sequence: TGTGCCAGTAGTTTATCTAACTATGGCTACACCTTC. It specifies CASSLSNYGYTF.

The chain joins TRBV14 to TRBJ2-7; D call uncertain. V gave up 3 bases and J gave up 5 bases, with 5 bases separating them. The CDR3 is made up of 11 amino acids. Germline V gene lookup returns CDR1 SGHDN and CDR2 FVKESK. Written as DNA, the CDR3 is TGTGCCAGCAGCCAGATCCACGAGCAGTACTTC. It specifies CASSQIHEQYF.

The chain recombines TRBV5-1 with TRBJ1-1; no definite D call. Deletions cut 4 bases from V and 8 bases from J, with 12 bases between. The CDR3 totals 12 residues. CDR1 SGHRS and CDR2 YFSETQ come from the germline V gene. CDR3 in amino acids: CASSIASGEAFF. The CDR3 DNA follows: TGCGCCAGCAGCATCGCCTCTGGGGAAGCTTTCTTT.

The chain joins TRBV19 to TRBJ2-1; TRBD2 matches 7 bases. This CDR3 spans 14 amino acids. CDR1 is LNHDA, CDR2 SQIVND, per germline (reference sequence). J lost 0 bases, V lost 9 bases, and 5 bases had no gene match. CDR3 DNA: TGTGCCAGCCTGAAGCGGGGCTCCTACAATGAGCAGTTCTTC. It encodes CASLKRGSYNEQFF.

The V and J genes are TRBV27 and TRBJ2-1; 9 bases align to TRBD2. The CDR3 is 15 residues long. The ends lost 11 bases at V and 0 bases at J; junction bases unmatched: 8. CDR1 is MNHEY and CDR2 is SMNVEV in the germline V gene (reference sequence). The CDR3 DNA reads as TGTGCCCCCTCGGGGCGGGAGGGCTCCTACAATGAGCAGTTCTTC. It is translated as CAPSGREGSYNEQFF.

This sequence joins TRBV2 and TRBJ1-2; 9 bases fit TRBD1. Germline V gene data show CDR1 as SNHLY and CDR2 as FYNNEI. With 6 bases clipped from V and 7 bases from J, the junction kept 9 bases outside the gene matches. The CDR3 covers 14 residues. CDR3 coding DNA: TGTGCCAGCAGCGTAGGACAGGGGCAAGGTGGCTACACCTTC. Translating it yields CASSVGQGQGGYTF.

This clone was counted only a few times. This chain links TRBV5-5 with TRBJ1-2, with D possibly TRBD1 on 5 matching bases. Germline V gene sequence: CDR1 SGHKS, CDR2 YYEKEE (reference sequence). Trimming took 2 bases from V and 4 from J, leaving 12 bases between them. This CDR3 region has 14 residues. CDR3 sequence: CASSFRGVGYGYTF. CDR3 bases: TGTGCCAGCAGCTTTCGGGGCGTCGGCTATGGCTACACCTTC. Together with reference TRBV5-5 and TRBJ1-2, the CDR3 gives the full variable domain: DAGVTQSPTHLIKTRGQQVTLRCSPISGHKSVSWYQQVLGQGPQFIFQYYEKEERGRGNFPDRFSARQFPNYSSELNVNALLLGDSALYLCASSFRGVGYGYTFGSGTRLTVV.